This T cell receptor beta chain originates from a study of T cell responses to AZD1222 COVID-19 vaccine. Study-wide points: Only five to seven AZD1222 recipients tested seropositive at baseline.

This table comes from immunoSEQ multiplex PCR, and its TCRdb copy is limited to in-frame clones, with some not included. The data show 90,000 to 120,000 clones, about 90% seen once. V was clipped by 7 bases and J by 3 bases, with 9 bases between them. Germline V gene data show CDR1 as DFQATT and CDR2 as SNEGSKA (reference sequence). The CDR3 has 11 residues. With regard to this clone: The target antigen is unknown.

The specimen comprised peripheral blood, sampled on day 0 of AZD1222 vaccination. This clonotype originated in an adult in good health. The chain has TRBV20-1 and TRBJ1-2; TRBD1 might be the D (5 bases). Here the CDR3 DNA reads TGCAGTGTTGGGGGTTACTATGGCTACACCTTC. It encodes CSVGGYYGYTF.